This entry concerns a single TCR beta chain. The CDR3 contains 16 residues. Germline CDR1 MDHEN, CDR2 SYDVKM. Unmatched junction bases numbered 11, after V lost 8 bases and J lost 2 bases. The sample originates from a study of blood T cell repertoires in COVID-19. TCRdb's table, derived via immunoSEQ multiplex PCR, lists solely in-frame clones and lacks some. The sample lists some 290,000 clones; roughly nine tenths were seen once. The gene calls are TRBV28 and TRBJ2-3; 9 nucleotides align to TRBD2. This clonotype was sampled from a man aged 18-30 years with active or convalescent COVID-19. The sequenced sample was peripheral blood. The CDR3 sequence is CASGLIAGAFTDTQYF. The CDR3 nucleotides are TGTGCCAGCGGACTTATAGCGGGGGCTTTCACAGATACGCAGTATTTT.